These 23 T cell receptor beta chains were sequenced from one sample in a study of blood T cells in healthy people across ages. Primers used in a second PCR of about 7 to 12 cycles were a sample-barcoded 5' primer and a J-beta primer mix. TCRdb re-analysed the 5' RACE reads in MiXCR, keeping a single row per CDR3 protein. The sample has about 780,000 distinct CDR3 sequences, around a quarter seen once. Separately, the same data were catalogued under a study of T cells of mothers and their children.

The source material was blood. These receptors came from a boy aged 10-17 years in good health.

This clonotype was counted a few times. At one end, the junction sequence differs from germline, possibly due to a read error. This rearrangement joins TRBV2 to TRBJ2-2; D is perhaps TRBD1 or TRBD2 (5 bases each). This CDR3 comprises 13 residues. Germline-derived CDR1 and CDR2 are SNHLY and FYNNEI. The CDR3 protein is CASSGGFPGELLF. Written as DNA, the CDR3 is TGTGCCAGCAGTGGGGGGTTTCCCGGGGAGCTGCTTTTT.

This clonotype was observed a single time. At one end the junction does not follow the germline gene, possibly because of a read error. The CDR3 loop is CPSSQLPGTVQYEQYF. Written as DNA, the CDR3 is TGTCCCAGCAGCCAGCTCCCCGGGACAGTACAGTACGAGCAGTACTTC. The J gene is TRBJ2-7, the V gene TRBV3-1; TRBD1 matches at 7 bases. Germline V gives CDR1 LGHDT, CDR2 YNNKEL (reference sequence). The CDR3 consists of 16 residues.

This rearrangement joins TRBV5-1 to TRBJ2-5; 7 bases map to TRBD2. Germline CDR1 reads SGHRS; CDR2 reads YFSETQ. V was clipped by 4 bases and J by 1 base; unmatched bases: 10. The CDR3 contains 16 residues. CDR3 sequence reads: CASSRNEGLTQETQYF. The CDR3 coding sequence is TGCGCCAGCAGCCGGAACGAGGGACTAACCCAAGAGACCCAGTACTTC.

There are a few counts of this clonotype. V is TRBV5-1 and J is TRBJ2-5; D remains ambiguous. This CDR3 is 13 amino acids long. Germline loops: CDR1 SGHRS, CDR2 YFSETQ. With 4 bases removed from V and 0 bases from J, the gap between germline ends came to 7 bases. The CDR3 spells CASSRNYQETQYF. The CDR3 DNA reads TGCGCCAGCAGCCGTAATTACCAAGAGACCCAGTACTTC.

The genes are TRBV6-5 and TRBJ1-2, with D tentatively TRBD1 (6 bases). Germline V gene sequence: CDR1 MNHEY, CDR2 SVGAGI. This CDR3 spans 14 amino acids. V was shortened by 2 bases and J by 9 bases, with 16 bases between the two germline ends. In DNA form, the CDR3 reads TGTGCCAGCAGTTACAAAACAGGGAATGGTCGCTACACCTTC. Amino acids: CASSYKTGNGRYTF.

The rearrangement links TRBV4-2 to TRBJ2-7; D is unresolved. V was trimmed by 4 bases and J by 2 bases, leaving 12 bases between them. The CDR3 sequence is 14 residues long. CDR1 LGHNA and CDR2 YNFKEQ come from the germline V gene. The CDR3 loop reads CASSPTPTTYEQYF. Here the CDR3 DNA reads TGTGCCAGCAGCCCCACTCCCACAACCTACGAGCAGTACTTC.

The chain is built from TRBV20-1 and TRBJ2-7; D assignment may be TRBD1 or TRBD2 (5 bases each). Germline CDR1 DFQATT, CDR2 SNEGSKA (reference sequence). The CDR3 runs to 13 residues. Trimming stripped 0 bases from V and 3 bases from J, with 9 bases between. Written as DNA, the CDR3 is TGCAGTGCTAGAGATGGGGGTTTCTACGAGCAGTACTTC. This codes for CSARDGGFYEQYF.

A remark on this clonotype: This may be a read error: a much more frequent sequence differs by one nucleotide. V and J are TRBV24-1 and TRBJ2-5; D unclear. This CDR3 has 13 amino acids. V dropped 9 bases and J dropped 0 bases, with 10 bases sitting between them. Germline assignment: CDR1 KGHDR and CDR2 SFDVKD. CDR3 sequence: CATGGPDQETQYF. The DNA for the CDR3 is TGTGCCACCGGTGGTCCAGACCAAGAGACCCAGTACTTC.

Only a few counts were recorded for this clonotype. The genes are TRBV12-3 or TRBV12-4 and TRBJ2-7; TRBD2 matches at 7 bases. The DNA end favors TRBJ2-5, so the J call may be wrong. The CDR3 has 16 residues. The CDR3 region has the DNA TGTGCCAGCAGTTTTCGTGGAGGCGGGGGAAGTGAGACCCAGTACTTC. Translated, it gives CASSFRGGGGSETQYF.

CDR3 loop: CASSFTLDQTGQQETQYF. DNA of the CDR3: TGTGCCAGCAGTTTTACCCTGGACCAAACAGGACAGCAAGAGACCCAGTACTTC. The chain recombines TRBV12-3 or TRBV12-4 with TRBJ2-5; D possibly corresponds to TRBD1 (6 bases). The CDR3 consists of 18 residues. Trimming took 3 bases from V and 2 from J, leaving 22 bases between them.

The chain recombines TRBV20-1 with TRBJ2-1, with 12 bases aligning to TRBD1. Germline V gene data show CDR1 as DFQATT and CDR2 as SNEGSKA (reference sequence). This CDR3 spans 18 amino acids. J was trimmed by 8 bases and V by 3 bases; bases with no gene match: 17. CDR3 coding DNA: TGCAGTGCTAGGGGACAGGGGGCAAACATGATCCTGTTGGATGAGCAGTTCTTC. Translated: CSARGQGANMILLDEQFF.

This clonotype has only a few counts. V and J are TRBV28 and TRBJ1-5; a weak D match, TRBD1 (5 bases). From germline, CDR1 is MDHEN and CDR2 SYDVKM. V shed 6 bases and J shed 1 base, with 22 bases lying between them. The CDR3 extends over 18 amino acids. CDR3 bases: TGTGCCAGCAGGCCTCAAAGGGAGGGGAGGAAGAGCAATCAGCCCCAGCATTTT. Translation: CASRPQREGRKSNQPQHF. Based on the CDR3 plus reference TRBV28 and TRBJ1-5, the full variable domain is DVKVTQSSRYLVKRTGEKVFLECVQDMDHENMFWYRQDPGLGLRLIYFSYDVKMKEKGDIPEGYSVSREKKERFSLILESASTNQTSMYLCASRPQREGRKSNQPQHFGDGTRLSIL.

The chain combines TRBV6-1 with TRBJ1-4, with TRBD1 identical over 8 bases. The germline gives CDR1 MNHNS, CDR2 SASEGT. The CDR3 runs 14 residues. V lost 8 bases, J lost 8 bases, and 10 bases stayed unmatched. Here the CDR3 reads CASGLQGAREKLFF. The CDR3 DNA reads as TGTGCCAGCGGACTTCAGGGGGCGCGGGAAAAACTGTTTTTT.

The CDR3 sequence is CASFGQGTFEQYF. Written as DNA, the CDR3 is TGTGCCAGTTTCGGACAGGGGACCTTCGAGCAGTACTTC. V gene TRBV25-1 combines with J gene TRBJ2-7; TRBD1 aligns across 9 bases. Germline values: CDR1 MGHDK, CDR2 SYGVNS. The CDR3 has 13 amino acids. The V segment lost 9 bases and the J segment 6 bases; nucleotides outside the gene matches: 9.

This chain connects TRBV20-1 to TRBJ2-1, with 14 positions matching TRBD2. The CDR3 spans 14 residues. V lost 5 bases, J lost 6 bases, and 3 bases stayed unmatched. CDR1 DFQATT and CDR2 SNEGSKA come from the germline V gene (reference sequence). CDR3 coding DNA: TGCAGTGCTCGGACTAGCGGGGGGCCCAATGAGCAGTTCTTC. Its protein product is CSARTSGGPNEQFF.

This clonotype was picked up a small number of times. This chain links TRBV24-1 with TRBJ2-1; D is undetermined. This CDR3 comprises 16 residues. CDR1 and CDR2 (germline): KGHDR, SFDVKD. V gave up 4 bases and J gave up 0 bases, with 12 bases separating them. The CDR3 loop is CATSDGSASSYNEQFF. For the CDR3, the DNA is TGTGCCACCAGTGACGGAAGTGCGAGCTCCTACAATGAGCAGTTCTTC.

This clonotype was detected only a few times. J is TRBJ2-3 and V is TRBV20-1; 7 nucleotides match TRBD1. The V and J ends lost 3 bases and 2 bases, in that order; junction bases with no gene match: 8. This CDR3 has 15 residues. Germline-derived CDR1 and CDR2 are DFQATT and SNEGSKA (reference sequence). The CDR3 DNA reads TGCAGTGCTAGTCGGGACAGCCTTATCACAGATACGCAGTATTTT. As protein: CSASRDSLITDTQYF.

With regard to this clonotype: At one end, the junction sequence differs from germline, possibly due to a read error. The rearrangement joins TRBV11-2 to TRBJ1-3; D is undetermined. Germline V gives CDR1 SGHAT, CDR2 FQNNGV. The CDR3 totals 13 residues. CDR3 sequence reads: CASSLVSGNTVYF. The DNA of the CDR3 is TGTGCCAGCAGCTTAGTTAGCGGAAACACCGTATATTTT.

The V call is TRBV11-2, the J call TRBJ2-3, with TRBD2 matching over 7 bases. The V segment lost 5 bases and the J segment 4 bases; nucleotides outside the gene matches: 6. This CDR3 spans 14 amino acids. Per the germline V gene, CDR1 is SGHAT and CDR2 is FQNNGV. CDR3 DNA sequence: TGTGCCAGCAGCCGGAGCGGGAAAGCAGATACGCAGTATTTT. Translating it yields CASSRSGKADTQYF.

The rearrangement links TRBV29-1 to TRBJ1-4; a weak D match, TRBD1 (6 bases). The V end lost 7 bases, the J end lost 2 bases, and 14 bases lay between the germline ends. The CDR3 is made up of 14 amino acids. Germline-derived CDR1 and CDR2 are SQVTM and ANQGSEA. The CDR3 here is CSADPGATNEKLFF. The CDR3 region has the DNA TGCAGCGCCGACCCGGGGGCGACTAATGAAAAACTGTTTTTT.

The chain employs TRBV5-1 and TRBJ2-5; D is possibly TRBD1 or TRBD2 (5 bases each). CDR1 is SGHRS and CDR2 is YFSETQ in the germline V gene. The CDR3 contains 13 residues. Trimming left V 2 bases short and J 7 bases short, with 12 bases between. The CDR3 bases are TGCGCCAGCAGCTTTACGGGACCGGGGACCCAGTACTTC. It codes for CASSFTGPGTQYF.

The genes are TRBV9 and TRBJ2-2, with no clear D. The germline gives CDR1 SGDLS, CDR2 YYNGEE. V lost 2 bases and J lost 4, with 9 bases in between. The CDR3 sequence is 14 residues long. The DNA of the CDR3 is TGTGCCAGCAGCGTTAGCTCGGGCACCGGGGAGCTGTTTTTT. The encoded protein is CASSVSSGTGELFF. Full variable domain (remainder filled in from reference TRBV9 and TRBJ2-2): DSGVTQTPKHLITATGQRVTLRCSPRSGDLSVYWYQQSLDQGLQFLIQYYNGEERAKGNILERFSAQQFPDLHSELNLSSLELGDSALYFCASSVSSGTGELFFGEGSRLTVL.

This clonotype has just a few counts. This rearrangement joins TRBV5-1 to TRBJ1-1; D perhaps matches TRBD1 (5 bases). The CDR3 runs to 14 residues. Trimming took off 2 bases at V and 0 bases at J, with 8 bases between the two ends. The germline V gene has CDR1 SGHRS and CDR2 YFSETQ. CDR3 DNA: TGCGCCAGCAGCTTACAGGACCTGAACACTGAAGCTTTCTTT. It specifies CASSLQDLNTEAFF. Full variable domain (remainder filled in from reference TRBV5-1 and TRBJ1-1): KAGVTQTPRYLIKTRGQQVTLSCSPISGHRSVSWYQQTPGQGLQFLFEYFSETQRNKGNFPGRFSGRQFSNSRSEMNVSTLELGDSALYLCASSLQDLNTEAFFGQGTRLTVV.